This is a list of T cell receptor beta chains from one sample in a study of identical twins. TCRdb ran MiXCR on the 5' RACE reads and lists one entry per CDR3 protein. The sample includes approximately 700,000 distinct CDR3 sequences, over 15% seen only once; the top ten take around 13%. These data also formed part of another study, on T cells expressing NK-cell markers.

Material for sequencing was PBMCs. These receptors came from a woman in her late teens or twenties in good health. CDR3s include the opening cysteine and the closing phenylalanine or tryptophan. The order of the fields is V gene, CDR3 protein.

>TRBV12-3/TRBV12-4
CASSPNYGYTF
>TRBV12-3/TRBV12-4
CASSMTTGEQPQHF
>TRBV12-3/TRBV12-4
CASSWQGSTDTQYF
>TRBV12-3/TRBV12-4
CASSPTGPGNTTYF
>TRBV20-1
CSASLSSSYNEQFF
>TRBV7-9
CASSFSPGTFVGYTF
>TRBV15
CATSRLGTGFGDEQFF
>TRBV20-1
CSARGLGGTEAFF
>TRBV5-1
CASSLFLAGGQETQYF
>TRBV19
CASSITPIGTSTDTQYF
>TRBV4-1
CASSRGLADTYEQYF
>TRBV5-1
CASSDGGGRADTQYF
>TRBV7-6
CASSLTGAAYNEQFF
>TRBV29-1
CSVEAGRSTGELFF
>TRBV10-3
CAISDPSGTLSYEQYF
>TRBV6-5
CASSYPSQGYGYTF
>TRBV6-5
CASSSLQGLRNQPQHF
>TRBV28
CASRNDRAREQYF
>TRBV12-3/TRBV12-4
CASSFQGRSFDGYTF
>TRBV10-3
CAIGRSQDEPQHF